The present TCR beta chain was sequenced within a study of naive and memory T cell subsets. Whole-study findings and limits: In naive cells, over 85% of TCR sequences were seen only once. RNA-based TCR counts may shift with T cell activation and differentiation. Gini index rose across naive, CM, EM and EMRA in CD4 and CD8. Possibly reflecting memory cells re-expressing CD45RA, a few larger clonotypes occurred in naive repertoires, especially CD8.

CD4+ T cell IFNgamma after overnight CMV lysate exposure gave donor CMV status. Comment on this clonotype: The antigen is unknown.

An equimolar mix of two oligonucleotides served as the beta constant-region primer for TRBC1 and TRBC2. Four rounds of PCR amplified the ligated cDNA using nested alpha and beta constant-region primers plus SP2. TCRdb processed the UMI-ligation and nested PCR reads anew with MiXCR; each CDR3 protein has one entry. Here the sample spans about 99,000 distinct CDR3 sequences, more than 12% being singletons. CDR1 is DFQATT and CDR2 is SNEGSKA in the germline V gene (reference sequence). CDR3 length: 17 residues. V was cut by 0 bases and J by 1 base, with 16 bases left in between. The chain has TRBV20-1 and TRBJ2-1, with D maybe TRBD2 (5 bases). The receptor was derived from a human donor in good health. Sequencing used naive CD8+ T cells from blood. The CDR3 here is CSARDRMVGVSYNEQFF. DNA for the CDR3: TGCAGTGCTAGAGATCGTATGGTGGGAGTTTCCTACAATGAGCAGTTCTTC.